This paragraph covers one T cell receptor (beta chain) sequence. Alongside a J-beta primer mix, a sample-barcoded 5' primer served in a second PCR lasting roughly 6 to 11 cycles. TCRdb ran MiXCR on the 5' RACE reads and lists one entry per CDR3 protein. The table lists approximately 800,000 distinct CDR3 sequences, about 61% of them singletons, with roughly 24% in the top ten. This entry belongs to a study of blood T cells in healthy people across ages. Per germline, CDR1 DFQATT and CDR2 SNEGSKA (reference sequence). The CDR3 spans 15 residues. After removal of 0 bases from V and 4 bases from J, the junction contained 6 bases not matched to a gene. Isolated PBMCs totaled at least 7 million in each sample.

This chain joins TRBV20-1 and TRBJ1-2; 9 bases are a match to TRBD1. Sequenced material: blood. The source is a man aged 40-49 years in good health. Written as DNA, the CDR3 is TGCAGTGCTAGAGAGACTGGACAGGGGATCTATGGCTACACCTTC. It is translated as CSARETGQGIYGYTF.